What follows is one T cell receptor beta chain and its context. The V segment lost 1 base and the J segment 0 bases; nucleotides outside the gene matches: 1. Looked up from germline, CDR1 is SGHRS and CDR2 is YFSETQ. CDR3 length: 14 amino acids. Profiled with immunoSEQ multiplex PCR; TCRdb holds only in-frame clones, not every one. Altogether roughly 60,000 clones are present, roughly 92% being singletons, with the ten largest covering 1.4%. This entry belongs to a study of T cell changes during pregnancy in multiple sclerosis. The sequence derives from a female donor with multiple sclerosis, enrolled in a pregnancy study. The material sequenced was peripheral blood, taken in the second trimester of pregnancy. V and J are TRBV5-1 and TRBJ2-7, with 7 bases fitting TRBD2. CDR3 amino acids: CASSLSSGSYEQYF. CDR3 in DNA: TGCGCCAGCAGCTTGTCTAGCGGCTCCTACGAGCAGTACTTC. Based on the CDR3 plus reference TRBV5-1 and TRBJ2-7, the full variable domain is KAGVTQTPRYLIKTRGQQVTLSCSPISGHRSVSWYQQTPGQGLQFLFEYFSETQRNKGNFPGRFSGRQFSNSRSEMNVSTLELGDSALYLCASSLSSGSYEQYFGPGTRLTVT.